Detailed here is one T cell receptor (beta chain). This clone was counted once. No antigen is known for it. No base-level quality is on record; no much larger clone is a single base apart. Library construction relied on the immunoSEQ multiplex PCR assay. Following the manufacturer's protocol, the hsTCRB Kit was used to amplify rearranged TCR beta chain sequences. TCRB libraries were sequenced on an Illumina MiSeq. Under the source paper's analysis protocol: The kit vendor's proprietary platform handled demultiplexing, trimming and gene mapping. TCRdb carries this immuneACCESS record with in-frame sequences only. Its versions omit some clonotypes, under half of them owing to an unresolved V gene in the studies checked, with the rest unexplained. V, J and clone size are taken as reported in that table, and D and trimming were inferred from the DNA itself. Across this sample there are 25,000 to 30,000 clones, with 75% to 90% seen only once. Roughly 3.5% of the sample is held by the ten biggest clonotypes.

The germline V gene encodes CDR1 LGHNT and CDR2 FRNRAP. The CDR3 contains 16 residues, cysteine and phenylalanine counted. Kept here is only the CDR3 DNA, which spans 48 bases and is read in frame from base 1. V was cut back by 0 bases and J by 1 base, leaving a gap of 9 bases between them. These data are taken from a study of a mutant IDH1 vaccine in newly diagnosed glioma (dated by TCRdb to the early 2020s). Study-level background: Patients were given eight vaccinations, in weeks 1, 3, 5, 7, 11, 15, 19 and 23, which matched visits V03 through V10. Vaccination began 4-6 weeks after radiotherapy alone, or alongside temozolomide cycles in the chemotherapy-containing groups. For exploratory analyses, about 25 treated patients had longitudinal TCRB deep sequencing done wherever samples were available. Of the roughly 33 treated patients, roughly 60% were male and around 40% were female, and the mean age was 40.4 years. Prior to enrollment, standard therapy consisting of radiotherapy alone, temozolomide alone, or radiochemotherapy with temozolomide had been administered to patients, with the combination being received by most patients. Peripheral blood was drawn at six visits: V03 (baseline), V05, V07, V10, V12 and V13. General study outcomes and caveats: Immune responses induced by the vaccine were seen in around 94% of patients across multiple MHC alleles. According to the authors, sample limitations meant that analyses of patient blood samples could not be reproduced. Pseudoprogression seemed to be unrelated to changes in the top peripheral T cell clonotypes found by TCRB sequencing. Selection of PBMC samples for TCRB deep sequencing was based on availability.

The time point label here, explained by the study, means: week 5, during vaccination. Each vaccine dose, consisting of 300 ug of a 20-mer mutant IDH1 peptide in Montanide, was administered subcutaneously with topical imiquimod. Donors had newly diagnosed WHO grade 3 or 4 IDH1-mutant astrocytomas with loss of nuclear ATRX. The samples were drawn from NOA16, a multicentre, single-arm, open-label phase I trial in Germany that tested a mutant IDH1 peptide vaccine in humans for the first time. Genomic DNA for TCRB sequencing was extracted from EDTA blood using the DNeasy Blood and Tissue Kit. The specimen was peripheral blood mononuclear cells (PBMCs), collected from a glioma patient whose treatment included an IDH1 peptide vaccine. The V gene is TRBV12-5 and the J gene is TRBJ2-2, and perhaps TRBD1 as D gene, on 6 matching bases. This receptor was taken from a woman in her forties with glioma. Some clones in this sample may be carry-over from other donors' samples. Here is the DNA: TGTGCTAGTGGTTTGGTCCTACAGGGGAACACCGGGGAGCTGTTTTTT. Its amino acids are CASGLVLQGNTGELFF.